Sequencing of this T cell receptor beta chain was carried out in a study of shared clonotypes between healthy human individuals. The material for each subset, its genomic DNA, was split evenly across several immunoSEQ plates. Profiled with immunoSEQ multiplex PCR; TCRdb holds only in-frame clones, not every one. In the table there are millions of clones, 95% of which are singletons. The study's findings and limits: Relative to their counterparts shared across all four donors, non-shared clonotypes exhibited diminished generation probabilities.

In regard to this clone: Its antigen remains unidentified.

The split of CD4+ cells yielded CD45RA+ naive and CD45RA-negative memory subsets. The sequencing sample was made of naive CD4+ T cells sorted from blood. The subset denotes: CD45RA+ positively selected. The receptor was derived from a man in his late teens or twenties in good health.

CDR3 coding DNA: TGTGCCAGCAGTTTTTTTGACCGAGCTAACTATGGCTACACCTTC. Translated, it gives CASSFFDRANYGYTF. The chain employs TRBV28 and TRBJ1-2; D remains ambiguous. The CDR3 contains 15 residues. V shed 3 bases and J shed 0 bases, with 11 bases lying between them. Germline CDR1 reads MDHEN; CDR2 reads SYDVKM.